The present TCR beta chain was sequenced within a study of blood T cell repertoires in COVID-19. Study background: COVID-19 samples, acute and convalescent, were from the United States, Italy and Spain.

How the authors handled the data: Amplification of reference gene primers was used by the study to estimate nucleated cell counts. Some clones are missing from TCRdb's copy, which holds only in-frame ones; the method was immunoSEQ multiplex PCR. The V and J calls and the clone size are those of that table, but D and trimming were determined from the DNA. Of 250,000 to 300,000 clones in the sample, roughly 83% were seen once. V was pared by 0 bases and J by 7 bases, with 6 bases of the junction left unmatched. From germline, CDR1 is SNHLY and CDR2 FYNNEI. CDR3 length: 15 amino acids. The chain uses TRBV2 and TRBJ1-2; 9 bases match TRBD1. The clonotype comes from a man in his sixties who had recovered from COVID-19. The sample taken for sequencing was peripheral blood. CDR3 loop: CASSEALTGGAGYTF. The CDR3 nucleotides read TGTGCCAGCAGTGAAGCGCTGACAGGGGGAGCTGGCTACACCTTC.